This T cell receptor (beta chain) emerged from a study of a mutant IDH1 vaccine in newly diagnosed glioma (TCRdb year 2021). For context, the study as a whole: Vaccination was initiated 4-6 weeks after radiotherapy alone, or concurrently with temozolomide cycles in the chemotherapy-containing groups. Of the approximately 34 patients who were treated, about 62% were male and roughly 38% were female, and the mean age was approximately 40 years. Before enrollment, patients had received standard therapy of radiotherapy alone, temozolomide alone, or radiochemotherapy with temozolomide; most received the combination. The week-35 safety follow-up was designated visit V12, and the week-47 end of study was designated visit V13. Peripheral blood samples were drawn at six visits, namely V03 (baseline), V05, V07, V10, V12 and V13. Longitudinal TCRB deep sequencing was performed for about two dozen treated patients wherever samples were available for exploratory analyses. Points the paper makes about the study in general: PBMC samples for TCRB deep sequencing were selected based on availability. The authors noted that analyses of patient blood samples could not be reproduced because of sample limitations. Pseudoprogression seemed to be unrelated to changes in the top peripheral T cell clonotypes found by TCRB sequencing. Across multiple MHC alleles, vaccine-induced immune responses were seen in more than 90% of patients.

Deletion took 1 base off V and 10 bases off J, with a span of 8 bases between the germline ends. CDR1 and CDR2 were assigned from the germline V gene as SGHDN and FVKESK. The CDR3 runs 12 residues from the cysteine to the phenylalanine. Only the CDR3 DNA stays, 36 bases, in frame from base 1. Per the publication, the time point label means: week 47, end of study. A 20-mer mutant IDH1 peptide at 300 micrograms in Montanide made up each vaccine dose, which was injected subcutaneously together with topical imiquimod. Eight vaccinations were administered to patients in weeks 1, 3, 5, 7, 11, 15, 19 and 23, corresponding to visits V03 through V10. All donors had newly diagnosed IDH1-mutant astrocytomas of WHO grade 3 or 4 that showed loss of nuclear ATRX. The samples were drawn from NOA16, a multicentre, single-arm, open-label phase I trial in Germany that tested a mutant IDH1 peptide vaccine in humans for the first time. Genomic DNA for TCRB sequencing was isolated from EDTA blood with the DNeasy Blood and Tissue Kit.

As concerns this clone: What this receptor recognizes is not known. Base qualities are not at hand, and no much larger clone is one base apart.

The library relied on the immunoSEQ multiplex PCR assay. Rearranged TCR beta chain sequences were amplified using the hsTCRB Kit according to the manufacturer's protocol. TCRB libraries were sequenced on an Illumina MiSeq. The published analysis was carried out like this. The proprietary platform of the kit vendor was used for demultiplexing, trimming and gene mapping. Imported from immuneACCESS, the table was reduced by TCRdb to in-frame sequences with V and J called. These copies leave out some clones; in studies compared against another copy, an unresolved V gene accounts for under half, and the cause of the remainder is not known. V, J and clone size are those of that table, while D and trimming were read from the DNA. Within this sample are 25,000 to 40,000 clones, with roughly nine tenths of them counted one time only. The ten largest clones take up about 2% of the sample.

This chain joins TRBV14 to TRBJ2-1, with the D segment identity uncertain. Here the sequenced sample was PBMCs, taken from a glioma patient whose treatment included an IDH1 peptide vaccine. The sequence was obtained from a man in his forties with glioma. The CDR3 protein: CASSQVSGEQFF. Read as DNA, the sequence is TGTGCCAGCAGCCAAGTGTCCGGGGAGCAGTTCTTC. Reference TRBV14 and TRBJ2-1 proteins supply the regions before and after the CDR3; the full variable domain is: EAGVTQFPSHSVIEKGQTVTLRCDPISGHDNLYWYRRVMGKEIKFLLHFVKESKQDESGMPNNRFLAERTGGTYSTLKVQPAELEDSGVYFCASSQVSGEQFFGPGTRLTVL.